Sequencing of this TCR beta chain was carried out in a study of shared clonotypes between healthy human individuals. Study observations and caveats: Sequencing of the sorted subsets was shown by rarefaction to be incomplete despite large depth. The authors sampled blood alone, and tissue repertoires likely differ.

This CDR3 spans 14 amino acids. Germline loops: CDR1 SEHNR, CDR2 FQNEAQ (reference sequence). Trimming at V came to 1 base and at J to 5 bases, leaving 5 bases not matched to a gene. Points on this clone: Its antigen is as yet unknown.

Assay: immunoSEQ multiplex PCR; the TCRdb copy retains only in-frame clones and omits some. In the table there are fewer than 1.6 million clones, just under 99% of which are singletons. The TCR sequence derives from a young man in good health. The chain carries TRBV7-9 and TRBJ2-7, with 7 bases that match TRBD2. What was sequenced was naive CD4+ T cells sorted from blood. Subset indicated: CD45RA+ positively selected. The CDR3 sequence is CASSLEGGVHEQYF. The DNA of the CDR3 is TGTGCCAGCAGCTTAGAGGGAGGGGTGCACGAGCAGTACTTC.